Listed below are T cell receptor beta chains from one sample, sequenced in a study of STAT5B mutations in CD4+ large granular lymphocyte leukemia. The method was immunoSEQ multiplex PCR; TCRdb's version includes in-frame clones alone and lacks a portion of them. This sample has some 20,000 clones; 78% occur once, and the top ten carry 0.42%. The sequenced material came from CD4+ T cells from blood buffy coats. All receptors come from a human donor in good health. CDR3s include the opening cysteine and the closing phenylalanine or tryptophan. D genes are given only for firm matches. Not all rows give a size; the values are once, few, many and, for expanded clones, a class.

V gene,clone size,J gene,D gene,CDR3 DNA,CDR3 protein
TRBV14,-,TRBJ1-1,-,TGTGCCAGCAGCCTCTATCGTGGGGGGGGAATGGAGGCTTTCTTT,CASSLYRGGGMEAFF
TRBV2,-,TRBJ1-4,-,TGTGCCAGCAGTGAGGGCCCAGGGTTTGAAAAACTGTTTTTT,CASSEGPGFEKLFF
TRBV7-2,-,TRBJ2-2,-,TGTGCCAGCAGCTCCCACCGACACGGGACGAACACCGGGGAGCTGTTTTTT,CASSSHRHGTNTGELFF
TRBV7-6,-,TRBJ2-2,-,TGTGCCAGCAGCTTGGGCGGGGCGAACACCGGGGAGCTGTTTTTT,CASSLGGANTGELFF
TRBV5-1,-,TRBJ1-1,TRBD1,TGCGCCAGCAGCTTGGCTTGGGGACAGATGAACACTGAAGCTTTCTTT,CASSLAWGQMNTEAFF
TRBV28,-,TRBJ1-1,TRBD1,TGTGCCAGCCGAAAATTGGACAGGGTGTTGAACACTGAAGCTTTCTTT,CASRKLDRVLNTEAFF
TRBV28,-,TRBJ2-2,TRBD2,TGTGCCAGCAGTTTGCTCGAGGGAGGGCATCGCACCGGGGAGCTGTTTTTT,CASSLLEGGHRTGELFF
TRBV5-1,few,TRBJ1-2,TRBD1,TGCGCCAGCAGCTTTGGACAGGGCGATGGCTACACCTTC,CASSFGQGDGYTF
TRBV5-1,-,TRBJ2-2,TRBD1,TGCGCCAGCAGCGAAAGATACGGGACAGATGAGCTGTTTTTT,CASSERYGTDELFF
TRBV12-5,-,TRBJ2-5,-,TGTGCTAGTGGTTCCAGGGGAGAGACCCAGTACTTC,CASGSRGETQYF
TRBV7-9,-,TRBJ1-3,TRBD1,TGTGCCAGCAGCGTTACGGGACAGCGCTCTGGAAACACCATATATTTT,CASSVTGQRSGNTIYF
TRBV6-5,-,TRBJ1-5,TRBD1,TGTGCCAGCAGTTTGGACAGGGGAAATCAGCCCCAGCATTTT,CASSLDRGNQPQHF
TRBV6-5,few,TRBJ2-7,TRBD1,TGTGCCAGCAGCCGGGACAGGGGGGGTTACGAGCAGTACTTC,CASSRDRGGYEQYF
TRBV30,-,TRBJ2-5,TRBD2,TGTGCCTGGAGTGTACTTGGGGCGGGAGTAGAGACCCAGTACTTC,CAWSVLGAGVETQYF
TRBV7-2,-,TRBJ2-6,TRBD1,TGTGCCAGCAGCACTAGGACAGGGAAGGGTGGGGCCAACGTCCTGACTTTC,CASSTRTGKGGANVLTF
TRBV6-5,-,TRBJ2-1,-,TGTGCCAGCAGTTACGGGGCTAGCTCCTACAATGAGCAGTTCTTC,CASSYGASSYNEQFF
TRBV18,-,TRBJ1-1,-,TGTGCCAGCTCACCCCCCGTAAGAATCAACACTGAAGCTTTCTTT,CASSPPVRINTEAFF
TRBV6-6,-,TRBJ1-5,-,TGTGCCAGCAGTTACTCGGCGGGGTATAGCAATCAGCCCCAGCATTTT,CASSYSAGYSNQPQHF
TRBV4-1,few,TRBJ2-7,TRBD1,TGCGCCAGCAGCCAAGACAGGACAGGGGGCGATGAGCAGTACTTC,CASSQDRTGGDEQYF
TRBV18,-,TRBJ2-7,TRBD1,TGTGCCAGCTCATCTAGGACAGGGGTCTTAGAGCAGTACTTC,CASSSRTGVLEQYF
TRBV5-1,-,TRBJ2-5,-,TGCGCCAGCAGCTTGGCGGAGACCCAGTACTTC,CASSLAETQYF
TRBV18,-,TRBJ1-5,-,TGTGCCAGCTCACCCTTCGGACGAGGTGGGTCGAATCAGCCCCAGCATTTT,CASSPFGRGGSNQPQHF
TRBV30,few,TRBJ1-5,TRBD1,TGTGCCTGGAACAGGGGGGGTCAGCCCCAGCATTTT,CAWNRGGQPQHF
TRBV2,-,TRBJ1-2,-,TGTGCCAGCAGTGACTGGACATTTGGGGGGTATGGCTACACCTTC,CASSDWTFGGYGYTF
TRBV29-1,-,TRBJ2-7,TRBD1,TGCAGCGCCCGGACAGGGGGCTACGAGCAGTACTTC,CSARTGGYEQYF